A single sample is the source of the 5 T cell receptor beta chains below, sequenced in a study of OX40 agonist ivuxolimab in advanced cancers. The protocol was immunoSEQ multiplex PCR, while the TCRdb copy is restricted to in-frame clones and leaves out a portion. The sample contains about 64,000 clones, more than 75% of which appear only once. The sequencing used CD4+ or CD8+ T cells sorted from blood, collected in a trial of the OX40 agonist ivuxolimab. Receptor source: an adult with an advanced solid tumor such as melanoma, head and neck, liver or kidney cancer.

The chain links TRBV29-1 to TRBJ2-2; D possibly corresponds to TRBD1 (6 bases). CDR3 length equals 11 residues. With 7 bases removed from V and 5 bases from J, the gap between germline ends came to 8 bases. The V gene's germline CDR1 is SQVTM and CDR2 ANQGSEA. As DNA, the CDR3 is TGCAGCGCAGACAGGACCGGGGAGCTGTTTTTT. The encoded protein is CSADRTGELFF.

The chain employs TRBV6-5 and TRBJ2-3; D uncertain. CDR3 size: 16 residues. The germline V gene has CDR1 MNHEY and CDR2 SVGAGI. V was trimmed by 1 base and J by 0 bases, leaving 11 bases between them. CDR3 bases: TGTGCCAGCAGTTACTTCGGTGACCCTAGCACAGATACGCAGTATTTT. Translating gives CASSYFGDPSTDTQYF.

The rearrangement joins TRBV7-2 to TRBJ2-3, with D hard to call. Germline assignment: CDR1 SGHTA and CDR2 FQGNSA. V lost 5 bases, J lost 2 bases, and 8 bases lay in between. This CDR3 is built from 13 residues. As DNA, the CDR3 is TGTGCCAGCAGCATGGGCAACACAGATACGCAGTATTTT. This gives the protein CASSMGNTDTQYF.

The genes are TRBV29-1 and TRBJ2-7, with D possibly being TRBD2 (7 bases). Trimming took off 6 bases at V and 5 bases at J, with 17 bases between the two ends. The CDR3 loop spans 13 amino acids. Germline loops: CDR1 SQVTM, CDR2 ANQGSEA. CDR3 nucleotides: TGCAGCGTAGAGGGGGAGGGAGCGGACGAGCAGTACTTC. Its translation: CSVEGEGADEQYF.

The V gene is TRBV9, the J gene TRBJ2-5; 13 positions match TRBD2. The CDR3 consists of 17 residues. CDR1 is SGDLS and CDR2 is YYNGEE in the germline V gene. V gave up 0 bases and J gave up 2 bases; unmatched junction bases: 4. This CDR3 reads CASSVGLAGGTQETQYF. The CDR3 DNA sequence: TGTGCCAGCAGCGTAGGACTAGCGGGAGGAACACAAGAGACCCAGTACTTC.